This T cell receptor (beta chain) derives from a study of prognosis after radiotherapy for stage I lung cancer. CDR3 size: 13 residues. V was clipped by 10 bases and J by 6 bases; unmatched bases: 8. The germline V gene encodes CDR1 MDHEN and CDR2 SYDVKM. Note on this clonotype: Antigen specificity is unknown.

Findings and caveats of the study: Reportedly, TRBV and TRBJ gene usage differed by presence of metastases in patients.

The genomic DNA TCR beta CDR3 region underwent two rounds of multiplex PCR. Gene-specific primers for each TRBV and TRBJ gene drove first-round PCR. Using its own MiXCR run on the multiplex PCR reads, TCRdb lists one record per CDR3 protein. The sample lists 20,000 to 30,000 distinct CDR3 sequences; approximately 44% were seen once. The material sequenced was PBMCs, taken before or after stereotactic body radiation therapy (not recorded which). The chain recombines TRBV28 with TRBJ1-5; TRBD1 matches 8 bases. This receptor was identified in a donor aged 50 or older with non-small cell lung cancer. Here the CDR3 reads CAITGGACQPQHF. The DNA of the CDR3 is TGTGCCATCACAGGGGGAGCATGTCAGCCCCAGCATTTT. Full variable domain (remainder filled in from reference TRBV28 and TRBJ1-5): DVKVTQSSRYLVKRTGEKVFLECVQDMDHENMFWYRQDPGLGLRLIYFSYDVKMKEKGDIPEGYSVSREKKERFSLILESASTNQTSMYLCAITGGACQPQHFGDGTRLSIL.